These T cell receptor beta chains were read from a single sample in a study of T-cell reconstitution after alpha-beta-depleted transplantation in children. TCRdb re-derived calls from the PCR reads in MiXCR, one entry per CDR3 protein. The sample holds almost 500,000 distinct CDR3 sequences, roughly a tenth seen once. Source: PBMCs, taken before TCRalphabeta/CD19-depleted stem cell transplant. Receptors were obtained from a child under 10 years old with inherited bone marrow failure, due to receive a stem cell transplant. The CDR3 runs from the conserved cysteine through the conserved F or W. The order of the fields is clone size, J gene, D gene, V gene, CDR3 DNA, CDR3 protein. The D gene is left open where the match is weak. Rows give clone size only sometimes, using once, few, many, or a class for an expanded clone.

size: many
J: TRBJ2-1
D: TRBD2
V: TRBV7-8
DNA: TGTGCCAGCAGCCATTCACTAGCGGGAGTATCGGATGAGCAGTTCTTC
CDR3: CASSHSLAGVSDEQFF

size: many
J: TRBJ2-3
D: .
V: TRBV4-3
DNA: TGCGCCAGCAGCCAAGACCCCCGACTAGGGACCCCCGATACGCAGTATTTT
CDR3: CASSQDPRLGTPDTQYF

size: many
J: TRBJ2-2
D: .
V: TRBV5-1
DNA: TGCGCCAGCAGCTTGGCGGACAGTAACACCGGGGAGCTGTTTTTT
CDR3: CASSLADSNTGELFF

size: .
J: TRBJ2-3
D: TRBD2
V: TRBV23-1
DNA: TGCGCCAGCAGTCAATCCCGGACAGGAGGTCTAGCGGGAGAAACGAGCACAGATACGCAGTATTTT
CDR3: CASSQSRTGGLAGETSTDTQYF

size: many
J: TRBJ2-5
D: TRBD1
V: TRBV7-2
DNA: TGTGCCAGCAGCTTTTACTGGGGAGGGACAGGGGAGACCCAGTACTTC
CDR3: CASSFYWGGTGETQYF

size: many
J: TRBJ2-6
D: .
V: TRBV11-1
DNA: TGTGCCAGCAGCCAAGGGAGGGGGTTGTCCGACTCTGGGGCCAACGTCCTGACTTTC
CDR3: CASSQGRGLSDSGANVLTF

size: many
J: TRBJ1-5
D: TRBD1
V: TRBV7-2
DNA: TGTGCCAGCATCAAAGAAGGCAGGGGGGCCGAACAGCCCCAGCATTTT
CDR3: CASIKEGRGAEQPQHF

size: many
J: TRBJ2-7
D: .
V: TRBV27
DNA: TGTGCCAGCAGTTTATCGACACGCCTGAGCTACGAGCAGTACTTC
CDR3: CASSLSTRLSYEQYF

size: .
J: TRBJ1-1
D: .
V: TRBV4-1
DNA: TGCGCCAGCAGCCAAAATCAGGAGGGTTTCACTGAAGCTTTCTTT
CDR3: CASSQNQEGFTEAFF

size: many
J: TRBJ1-1
D: .
V: TRBV21-1
DNA: TGTGCCAGCAGCAAAGAGACAGAGATCAACACTGAAGCTTTCTTT
CDR3: CASSKETEINTEAFF

size: once
J: TRBJ2-5
D: .
V: TRBV10-3
DNA: TGTGCCATCAGTGAGTTAACGGTCCAAGAGACCCAGTACTTC
CDR3: CAISELTVQETQYF

size: many
J: TRBJ2-7
D: TRBD1
V: TRBV27
DNA: TGTGCCAGCAGCCCCCTAAACAGGGGATGGTCCTACGAGCAGTACTTC
CDR3: CASSPLNRGWSYEQYF

size: .
J: TRBJ1-1
D: .
V: TRBV19
DNA: TGTGCCAGTAGTACTTCCACGAACACTGAAGCTCTCTTT
CDR3: CASSTSTNTEALF

size: many
J: TRBJ1-2
D: .
V: TRBV28
DNA: TGTGCCAGCAGCCGGGGGGGGAATGGCTACACCTTC
CDR3: CASSRGGNGYTF

size: many
J: TRBJ1-4
D: TRBD1
V: TRBV19
DNA: TGTGCCAGTAGCTACCGGGACAGAGTGCCACAAGGGGAAAAACTGTTTTTT
CDR3: CASSYRDRVPQGEKLFF

size: few
J: TRBJ2-7
D: .
V: TRBV3-1
DNA: TGTGCCAGCAGCCAAGATCTTACGGGGGCGACGTACGAGCAGTACTTC
CDR3: CASSQDLTGATYEQYF

size: many
J: TRBJ2-1
D: .
V: TRBV6-1
DNA: TGTGCCAGCAGCCCCCAAGGGAAGAGCTCCTACAATGAGCAGTTCTTC
CDR3: CASSPQGKSSYNEQFF

size: few
J: TRBJ1-5
D: .
V: TRBV19
DNA: TGTGCCAGTAGTATTGAAGGGTCGGCGTGGTGGAATCAGCCCCAGCATTTT
CDR3: CASSIEGSAWWNQPQHF

size: many
J: TRBJ2-1
D: .
V: TRBV4-3
DNA: TGCGCCAGCAGCCAAGGGCATATTGGGGCGGACAATGAGCAGTTCTTC
CDR3: CASSQGHIGADNEQFF

size: few
J: TRBJ2-7
D: .
V: TRBV5-1
DNA: .
CDR3: CASSSSADRSYEQYF

size: many
J: TRBJ2-7
D: TRBD2
V: TRBV4-3
DNA: TGCGCCAGCAGCCGAAAACTAGCGGGAGGGCCGGCGTTTTTTTACGAGCAGTACTTC
CDR3: CASSRKLAGGPAFFYEQYF

size: many
J: TRBJ2-3
D: TRBD2
V: TRBV2
DNA: TGTGCCAGCAGTGAATGGGAGGGAGGGCCGGATACGCAGTATTTT
CDR3: CASSEWEGGPDTQYF

size: many
J: TRBJ1-5
D: .
V: TRBV2
DNA: TGTGCCAGCAGGACGGAGGGAAGGGGCAATCAGCCCCAGCATTTT
CDR3: CASRTEGRGNQPQHF

size: many
J: TRBJ2-4
D: .
V: TRBV4-1
DNA: TGCGCCAGCAGCCAAGATTTGGCATGGGGGAGAAACATTCAGTACTTC
CDR3: CASSQDLAWGRNIQYF

size: .
J: TRBJ2-1
D: .
V: TRBV24-1
DNA: TGTGCCACCAGTGATCCACCTAATGAGCAGTTCTTC
CDR3: CATSDPPNEQFF

size: many
J: TRBJ2-7
D: TRBD2
V: TRBV5-1
DNA: TGCGCCAGCAGCTGGGAAGGGACTAGCGGACACAGCTCCTACGAGCAGTACTTC
CDR3: CASSWEGTSGHSSYEQYF

size: many
J: TRBJ2-2
D: TRBD2
V: TRBV20-1
DNA: TGCAGTGCTAGCTCCAGCGGGGTGAACACCGGGGAGCTGTTTTTT
CDR3: CSASSSGVNTGELFF